Below are 4 T cell receptor beta chains sequenced from a single sample in a study of blood T cell repertoires in COVID-19. Clones were sequenced by immunoSEQ multiplex PCR, and TCRdb holds only the in-frame ones, with some missing. There are 200,000 to 250,000 clones in the sample; 85% occur only once, and 9.1% lies in the top ten. Sequences were obtained from PBMCs or T cells enriched from blood (not recorded which). The origin of the receptors is a woman aged 45 to 65 with acute COVID-19.

This clone has a single count. This chain links TRBV2 with TRBJ1-2; possible D gene TRBD1, 5 bases. Germline CDR1 and CDR2: SNHLY and FYNNEI. The CDR3 runs to 13 residues. V shed 4 bases and J shed 7 bases, with 13 bases lying between them. CDR3 sequence: CASSVEGVGGYTF. The CDR3 DNA is TGTGCCAGCAGTGTTGAAGGGGTGGGTGGCTACACCTTC.

The rearrangement links TRBV7-8 to TRBJ2-1; 8 bases agree with TRBD1. Germline assignment: CDR1 SGHVS and CDR2 FQNEAQ. CDR3 length: 17 residues. Trimming removed 5 bases from V and 7 bases from J; junction bases left unmatched: 16. This chain's CDR3 is CASSLGIGQGKRNEQFF. In DNA, the CDR3 is TGTGCCAGCAGCCTTGGAATCGGACAGGGAAAAAGGAATGAGCAGTTCTTC.

V and J are TRBV7-8 and TRBJ1-2; D is ambiguous. The germline gives CDR1 SGHVS, CDR2 FQNEAQ. The CDR3 runs to 14 residues. Trimming left V 6 bases short and J 2 bases short, with 13 bases between. The DNA for the CDR3 is TGTGCCAGCAGACCATCTGGTGGCAACTATGGCTACACCTTC. It encodes CASRPSGGNYGYTF. The full variable domain, its missing parts supplied by reference TRBV7-8 and TRBJ1-2, is GAGVSQSPRYKVAKRGQDVALRCDPISGHVSLFWYQQALGQGPEFLTYFQNEAQLDKSGLPSDRFFAERPEGSVSTLKIQRTQQEDSAVYLCASRPSGGNYGYTFGSGTRLTVV.

The chain has TRBV30 and TRBJ2-2; D is ambiguous. CDR1 and CDR2 (germline): GTSNPN, SVGIG (reference sequence). CDR3 length equals 14 residues. The V gene lost 1 base and the J gene lost 1 base, with 7 bases spanning the gap. For the CDR3, the DNA is TGTGCCTGGAGTGGTATATTGAACACCGGGGAGCTGTTTTTT. It encodes CAWSGILNTGELFF. Full variable domain (remainder filled in from reference TRBV30 and TRBJ2-2): SQTIHQWPATLVQPVGSPLSLECTVEGTSNPNLYWYRQAAGRGLQLLFYSVGIGQISSEVPQNLSASRPQDRQFILSSKKLLLSDSGFYLCAWSGILNTGELFFGEGSRLTVL.